This paragraph covers one TCR beta chain sequence. Its target is unknown. The sample is drawn from a study of T cell responses to AZD1222 COVID-19 vaccine. The protocol was immunoSEQ multiplex PCR, while the TCRdb copy is restricted to in-frame clones and leaves out a portion. Of some 110,000 clones in the sample, roughly 87% are singletons; the top ten hold about 40%. Overall study findings and caveats: It was only 6 or 7 AZD1222 recipients who were seropositive at baseline.

Germline-derived CDR1 and CDR2 are SGHTA and FQGNSA. CDR3 length equals 16 residues. J lost 5 bases, V lost 0 bases, and 9 bases had no gene match. The TCR sequence derives from an adult who received the AZD1222 COVID-19 vaccine. This chain connects TRBV7-2 to TRBJ2-7; TRBD2 matches at 8 bases. Here the sequenced sample was peripheral blood, taken 28 days after the second AZD1222 dose. CDR3 in DNA: TGTGCCAGCAGCTTAGCGGCTAGCGGGTTCAGGCACGAGCAGTACTTC. It yields the protein CASSLAASGFRHEQYF.